This T cell receptor (beta chain) comes out of a study of identifying expanded T cells in peripheral blood. Deletions cut 1 base from V and 2 bases from J, with 14 bases between. This CDR3 comprises 17 residues. The germline V gene has CDR1 LNHDA and CDR2 SQIVND (reference sequence). During the collection period, no donor immune events like infections were recorded. Regarding this clone: Its antigen is currently unknown.

Clones were read by immunoSEQ multiplex PCR, and TCRdb kept only the in-frame ones, dropping some. The sample yields roughly 78,000 clones, almost 90% seen once. Study-wide points: Two-week clone count variance significantly increased as total template count grew. Differentially abundant clones: about 1.3 between replicates, approximately 16 at roughly 2 weeks, approximately 18 at four.

The chain employs TRBV19 and TRBJ1-4, with D hard to call. Source material: blood. The source of this sequence is a person between 18 and 75 years old in good health. In DNA form, the CDR3 reads TGTGCCAGTAGTATAGCGGGTCCGGCATCGACTAATGAAAAACTGTTTTTT. Translated, it gives CASSIAGPASTNEKLFF.